What follows describes a single T cell receptor (beta chain). The antigen remains undetermined. This record comes from a study of graft-versus-host responses after intestinal transplantation. Study summary: Transplants given to recipients were multivisceral, liver-intestinal, or isolated intestinal. Induction with anti-thymocyte globulin, then tacrolimus and steroids for roughly three years, was given to all recipients. Study-level points and caveats: Early after transplant, HvG clones declined as circulating GvH clones peaked. Some GvH clones were seen earlier in gut or blood, suggesting intestinal origin.

TCRdb's copy holds only in-frame clones and misses some; the assay was immunoSEQ multiplex PCR. The data contain 35,000 to 45,000 clones, roughly 96% of them singletons. The sequencing used unstimulated CD8+ T cells sorted from spleen or lymph node cells, collected before transplant. The TCR comes from a human donor who was the organ donor for an intestinal transplant.

The chain's CDR3 is CASSQVQGNQPQHF. The CDR3 coding sequence is TGCGCCAGCAGCCAGGTACAGGGAAATCAGCCCCAGCATTTT. This chain links TRBV4-3 with TRBJ1-5, with D possibly matching TRBD1 (6 bases). CDR1 LGHNA and CDR2 YSLEER come from the germline V gene. The V and J ends lost 3 bases and 4 bases respectively, with 10 bases between them. The CDR3 is 14 amino acids.